This T cell receptor (beta chain) was captured by sequencing in a study of blood T cell repertoires in COVID-19. How the authors handled the data: Cell counts per sample came from amplifying reference gene primers. The protocol was immunoSEQ multiplex PCR, while the TCRdb copy is restricted to in-frame clones and leaves out a portion. The V and J calls and clone size are taken from that table; D and trimming were inferred from the DNA. Of roughly 220,000 clones listed, 80% to 90% are singletons. V was clipped by 4 bases and J by 4 bases, with 7 bases between them. Germline V gene data show CDR1 as MNHEY and CDR2 as SVGAGI. CDR3 length: 12 amino acids. Clinical history as reported by participants underpinned cohort assignment.

Material for sequencing was PBMCs or T cells enriched from blood (not recorded which). The receptor's source is a woman in her late teens or twenties in a cohort exposed to, infected with or recovered from COVID-19 (not recorded which). V and J are TRBV6-5 and TRBJ2-5; possible D gene TRBD1, 5 bases. The CDR3 DNA is TGTGCCAGCAGTTCAGGGTTAGAGACCCAGTACTTC. Protein: CASSSGLETQYF.